These T cell receptor beta chains were read from a single sample in a study of tumor-infiltrating lymphocytes in primary liver carcinoma. TCRdb re-analysed the multiplex PCR reads in MiXCR, keeping a single row per CDR3 protein. The data show approximately 330,000 distinct CDR3 sequences, about 65% seen once. The material sequenced was peripheral blood. Source of these receptors: a man between 35 and 55 years old with primary liver carcinoma and hepatitis B virus infection. CDR3s include the opening cysteine and the closing phenylalanine or tryptophan. Each record gives: clone size, J gene, V gene, D gene, CDR3 DNA, CDR3 protein. A D gene is named only where the DNA matches it firmly. Only some rows state a clone size, as once, few, many or a class for expanded clones.

clone size: -
J gene: TRBJ1-5
V gene: TRBV30
D gene: -
CDR3 DNA: TGTGCCTGGAGTTCCGGACCCAAGCCCCAGCATTTT
CDR3 protein: CAWSSGPKPQHF

clone size: -
J gene: TRBJ2-1
V gene: TRBV28
D gene: -
CDR3 DNA: TGTACCAGCAACCGGGGTTCTTCCAACAATGAGCAGTTCTTC
CDR3 protein: CTSNRGSSNNEQFF

clone size: -
J gene: TRBJ2-7
V gene: TRBV6-1
D gene: -
CDR3 DNA: TGTGCCAGCAGAGCGACCCACATCGGGACATGGAACCACGAGCAGTACTTC
CDR3 protein: CASRATHIGTWNHEQYF

clone size: once
J gene: TRBJ2-1
V gene: TRBV28
D gene: -
CDR3 DNA: TGTGCCAGCAGTTTACAGGAGCGAGAGCAGTTCTTC
CDR3 protein: CASSLQEREQFF

clone size: -
J gene: TRBJ2-2
V gene: TRBV11-2
D gene: -
CDR3 DNA: TGTGCCAGCAGCTATCAGGTGGCAGGGGAACTGTTTTTT
CDR3 protein: CASSYQVAGELFF

clone size: -
J gene: TRBJ2-3
V gene: TRBV24-1
D gene: TRBD1
CDR3 DNA: TGTGCCACCAGTGACGCCGGGACAGGGGGCGCATCAAATACGCAGTATTTT
CDR3 protein: CATSDAGTGGASNTQYF

clone size: -
J gene: TRBJ2-7
V gene: TRBV28
D gene: TRBD1
CDR3 DNA: TGTGCCAGCTCACAGGGGGCCCCTACGGAGCAGTACTTC
CDR3 protein: CASSQGAPTEQYF

clone size: few
J gene: TRBJ1-5
V gene: TRBV5-6
D gene: -
CDR3 DNA: TGTGCCAGCAGTCGGGGACATGGGCAGCCCCAGCATTTT
CDR3 protein: CASSRGHGQPQHF

clone size: -
J gene: TRBJ1-1
V gene: TRBV5-7
D gene: -
CDR3 DNA: TGTGCCAGCAGCTTCCCAGAACCTAACACTGAAGCTTTCTTT
CDR3 protein: CASSFPEPNTEAFF

clone size: -
J gene: TRBJ2-3
V gene: TRBV5-1
D gene: -
CDR3 DNA: TGCGCCAGCAGCATTACCGGGGCTCAGGGGACAGATACGCAGTATTTT
CDR3 protein: CASSITGAQGTDTQYF

clone size: -
J gene: TRBJ2-3
V gene: TRBV14
D gene: TRBD1
CDR3 DNA: TGTGCCAGCAGTCAACGCGACAGGGATAGTCGAGATACGCAGTATTTT
CDR3 protein: CASSQRDRDSRDTQYF

clone size: -
J gene: TRBJ1-1
V gene: TRBV5-6
D gene: -
CDR3 DNA: TGTGCCAGCAGCCCTCCGGGACGGCGGACTGAAGCTTTCTTT
CDR3 protein: CASSPPGRRTEAFF

clone size: -
J gene: TRBJ1-6
V gene: TRBV10-3
D gene: -
CDR3 DNA: TGTTCCATCAGGAGGCACAGCGATAATTCACCCCTCCACTTT
CDR3 protein: CSIRRHSDNSPLHF

clone size: -
J gene: TRBJ2-1
V gene: TRBV30
D gene: -
CDR3 DNA: TGTGCCTGGAATCTCGGCAGGGGGCCGGGGCGGGAGTCCTACAATGAGCAGTTCTTC
CDR3 protein: CAWNLGRGPGRESYNEQFF

clone size: many
J gene: TRBJ2-7
V gene: TRBV10-2
D gene: -
CDR3 DNA: TGCGCCAGCAGCAGCGCCGGCTACGAGCAGTACTTC
CDR3 protein: CASSSAGYEQYF

clone size: -
J gene: TRBJ2-3
V gene: TRBV5-1
D gene: TRBD2
CDR3 DNA: TGCACCAGCAGCGGAAGCGGGATCCCTTACACAGATACGCAGTATTTT
CDR3 protein: CTSSGSGIPYTDTQYF

clone size: few
J gene: TRBJ2-1
V gene: TRBV6-1
D gene: TRBD2
CDR3 DNA: TGTGCCAGCAGTGAAGTCCCGGGAGGCGATGAGCAGTTCTTC
CDR3 protein: CASSEVPGGDEQFF

clone size: many
J gene: TRBJ2-1
V gene: TRBV11-2
D gene: -
CDR3 DNA: TGTGCCAGCACCCCCCGGGCGGGGAATGAGCAGTTCTTC
CDR3 protein: CASTPRAGNEQFF

clone size: once
J gene: TRBJ2-3
V gene: TRBV5-1
D gene: TRBD2
CDR3 DNA: TGCGCCAGCAGCATATTAGCGGGGGGCACAGATACGCAGTATTTT
CDR3 protein: CASSILAGGTDTQYF

clone size: -
J gene: TRBJ2-7
V gene: TRBV6-5
D gene: -
CDR3 DNA: TGTGCCAGCAGCTCGAGGACCGACCACCACTACGAGCAGTACTTC
CDR3 protein: CASSSRTDHHYEQYF

clone size: many
J gene: TRBJ2-1
V gene: TRBV11-3
D gene: TRBD1
CDR3 DNA: TGTGCCAGCAGCAACGGACAGGGTCCGAGGAATGAGCAGTTCTTC
CDR3 protein: CASSNGQGPRNEQFF

clone size: many
J gene: TRBJ2-7
V gene: TRBV5-5
D gene: TRBD1
CDR3 DNA: TGTGCCAGCAGCTCCCGTGGAGAAACAGGGGCGGCGCAGTACTTC
CDR3 protein: CASSSRGETGAAQYF

clone size: many
J gene: TRBJ1-5
V gene: TRBV6-2/TRBV6-3
D gene: -
CDR3 DNA: TGTGCCAGCAGTTACAGGGACCAGCCCCAGCATTTT
CDR3 protein: CASSYRDQPQHF

clone size: -
J gene: TRBJ2-6
V gene: TRBV12-3/TRBV12-4
D gene: -
CDR3 DNA: TGTGCCAGCAGATTAGTAGGCGCTGGGGCCAACGCCCTGACTTTC
CDR3 protein: CASRLVGAGANALTF

clone size: few
J gene: TRBJ1-5
V gene: TRBV7-9
D gene: -
CDR3 DNA: TGTGCCAGCAGCTTGGGCCCCCCAGGGCCCTATAGCAATCAGCCCCAGCATTTT
CDR3 protein: CASSLGPPGPYSNQPQHF

clone size: -
J gene: TRBJ1-2
V gene: TRBV4-1
D gene: TRBD1
CDR3 DNA: TGCGCCTGCAGCTACCACAGGGGGAAGGAAGATGGCTACACTTTC
CDR3 protein: CACSYHRGKEDGYTF

clone size: once
J gene: TRBJ2-5
V gene: TRBV28
D gene: -
CDR3 DNA: TGTGCCAGTAGTCTTTCGAATAGCCCTACCCAAGAGACCCAGTACTTC
CDR3 protein: CASSLSNSPTQETQYF

clone size: many
J gene: TRBJ2-1
V gene: TRBV12-3/TRBV12-4
D gene: TRBD1
CDR3 DNA: TGTGCCAGCACCAAGGGACAGGGGATCAATGAGCAGTTCTTC
CDR3 protein: CASTKGQGINEQFF

clone size: -
J gene: TRBJ2-3
V gene: TRBV5-4
D gene: TRBD1
CDR3 DNA: TGTGCCAGCTGCCAAAAGACAGGGGGCCGCACAGATACGCAGTATTTT
CDR3 protein: CASCQKTGGRTDTQYF

clone size: -
J gene: TRBJ2-7
V gene: TRBV11-2
D gene: -
CDR3 DNA: TGTGCCAGCAGCTTAGCGTCGGGGGTAGGAGACTACGAGCAGTACTTC
CDR3 protein: CASSLASGVGDYEQYF

clone size: many
J gene: TRBJ1-1
V gene: TRBV6-5
D gene: -
CDR3 DNA: TGTGCCAGCAGTACAATAGGTTTTAGGAACACTGAAGCTTTCTTT
CDR3 protein: CASSTIGFRNTEAFF

clone size: -
J gene: TRBJ2-3
V gene: TRBV28
D gene: TRBD1
CDR3 DNA: TGTGCCAGCAGTTTCGGACAGGGTCGCACAGATACGCAGTATTTT
CDR3 protein: CASSFGQGRTDTQYF

clone size: -
J gene: TRBJ2-1
V gene: TRBV6-1
D gene: TRBD2
CDR3 DNA: TGTGCCAGCAGTGAATCGTTAACGGGAGGATACAATGAGCCGTTCTTC
CDR3 protein: CASSESLTGGYNEPFF

clone size: many
J gene: TRBJ2-7
V gene: TRBV6-1
D gene: -
CDR3 DNA: TGTGCCAGCAGTGAATTCGGCTACGAGCAGTACTTC
CDR3 protein: CASSEFGYEQYF

clone size: -
J gene: TRBJ2-5
V gene: TRBV19
D gene: TRBD1
CDR3 DNA: TGTGCCAGTAGTCGACAGGGCCTCCAAGAGACCCAGTACTTC
CDR3 protein: CASSRQGLQETQYF

clone size: -
J gene: TRBJ1-1
V gene: TRBV10-2
D gene: -
CDR3 DNA: TGCGCCAGCAGCGTAGGGAATATGAACACTGAAGCTTTCTTT
CDR3 protein: CASSVGNMNTEAFF

clone size: -
J gene: TRBJ2-3
V gene: TRBV24-1
D gene: -
CDR3 DNA: TGTGCCACCAGTGATTCATTAATAGCAGCGGGTACGAAGTATTTT
CDR3 protein: CATSDSLIAAGTKYF

clone size: many
J gene: TRBJ1-5
V gene: TRBV5-6
D gene: TRBD1
CDR3 DNA: TGTGCCAGCGAAGAACAGGGGGCGTATCAGCCCCAGCATTTT
CDR3 protein: CASEEQGAYQPQHF

clone size: few
J gene: TRBJ1-2
V gene: TRBV24-1
D gene: -
CDR3 DNA: TGTGCCACCAGTGATTCTAGGAGCAGCTTCTATGGCTACACCTTC
CDR3 protein: CATSDSRSSFYGYTF

clone size: few
J gene: TRBJ2-2
V gene: TRBV12-3/TRBV12-4
D gene: TRBD1
CDR3 DNA: TGTGCCAGCAGTCAAGGGGACAGGGGGCCCGGGGAGCTGTTTTTT
CDR3 protein: CASSQGDRGPGELFF

clone size: -
J gene: TRBJ2-1
V gene: TRBV5-5
D gene: TRBD2
CDR3 DNA: TGTGTCAGCAGCCCGCGGGGGGGAGGTATCTCCTACAATGAGCAGTTCTTC
CDR3 protein: CVSSPRGGGISYNEQFF

clone size: many
J gene: TRBJ2-5
V gene: TRBV12-5
D gene: -
CDR3 DNA: TGTGCTAGTGGGCAAGACAGGACGACGGGAGAGACCCAGTACTTC
CDR3 protein: CASGQDRTTGETQYF

clone size: -
J gene: TRBJ2-1
V gene: TRBV14
D gene: TRBD2
CDR3 DNA: TGTGCCAGCAGCCACCAAAGGAAGGCGGGAGCCGTGAATGAGCAGTTCTTC
CDR3 protein: CASSHQRKAGAVNEQFF

clone size: -
J gene: TRBJ2-3
V gene: TRBV4-2
D gene: -
CDR3 DNA: TGTGCCAGCAGCCAAGGTAGGGTCGGTCCAGATACGCAGTATTTT
CDR3 protein: CASSQGRVGPDTQYF

clone size: -
J gene: TRBJ1-3
V gene: TRBV29-1
D gene: -
CDR3 DNA: TGCAGCGTTTCTAGTTCCTCTCGAAACACCATATATTTT
CDR3 protein: CSVSSSSRNTIYF

clone size: -
J gene: TRBJ2-3
V gene: TRBV10-3
D gene: -
CDR3 DNA: TGTGCCATCAGTGATTCAGCAGGCACAGATACGCAGTATTTT
CDR3 protein: CAISDSAGTDTQYF

clone size: many
J gene: TRBJ1-5
V gene: TRBV6-6
D gene: -
CDR3 DNA: TGTGCCAGCAGTTACCGGGGGGCGCAACAGCCCCAGCATTTT
CDR3 protein: CASSYRGAQQPQHF

clone size: few
J gene: TRBJ2-1
V gene: TRBV7-9
D gene: -
CDR3 DNA: TGTGCCAGCAGCTTTCGGACACCCAACAATGAGCAGTTCTTC
CDR3 protein: CASSFRTPNNEQFF